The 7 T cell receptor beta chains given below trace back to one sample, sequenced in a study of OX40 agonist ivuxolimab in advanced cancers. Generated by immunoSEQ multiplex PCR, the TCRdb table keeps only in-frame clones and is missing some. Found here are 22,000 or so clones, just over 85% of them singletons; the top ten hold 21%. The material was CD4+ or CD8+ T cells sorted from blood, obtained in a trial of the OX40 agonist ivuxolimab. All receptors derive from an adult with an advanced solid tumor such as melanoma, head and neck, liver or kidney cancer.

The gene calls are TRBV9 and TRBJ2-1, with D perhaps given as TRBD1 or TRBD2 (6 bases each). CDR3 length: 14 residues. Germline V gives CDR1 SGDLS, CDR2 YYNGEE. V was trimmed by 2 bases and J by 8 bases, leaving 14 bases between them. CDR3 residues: CASSVEGGRHEQFF. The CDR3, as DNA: TGTGCCAGCAGCGTGGAGGGGGGCCGGCATGAGCAGTTCTTC.

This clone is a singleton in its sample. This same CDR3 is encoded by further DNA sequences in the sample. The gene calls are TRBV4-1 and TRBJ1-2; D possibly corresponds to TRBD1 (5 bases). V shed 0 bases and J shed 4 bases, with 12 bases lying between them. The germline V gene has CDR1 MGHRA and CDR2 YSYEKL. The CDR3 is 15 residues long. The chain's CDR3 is CASSQEPGRGYGYTF. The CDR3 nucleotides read TGCGCCAGCAGCCAAGAGCCCGGAAGGGGCTATGGCTACACCTTC.

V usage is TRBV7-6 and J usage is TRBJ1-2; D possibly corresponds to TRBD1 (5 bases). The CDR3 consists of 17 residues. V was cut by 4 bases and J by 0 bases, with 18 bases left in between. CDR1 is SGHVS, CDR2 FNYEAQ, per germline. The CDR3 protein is CASSSTTGLVANYGYTF. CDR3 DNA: TGTGCCAGCAGCTCCACAACAGGTCTAGTAGCTAACTATGGCTACACCTTC.

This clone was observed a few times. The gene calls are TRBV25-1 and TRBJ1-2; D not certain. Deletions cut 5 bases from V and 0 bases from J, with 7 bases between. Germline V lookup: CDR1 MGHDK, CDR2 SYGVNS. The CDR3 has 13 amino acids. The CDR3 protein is CASSYSTNYGYTF. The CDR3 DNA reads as TGTGCCAGCAGTTACAGTACTAACTATGGCTACACCTTC.

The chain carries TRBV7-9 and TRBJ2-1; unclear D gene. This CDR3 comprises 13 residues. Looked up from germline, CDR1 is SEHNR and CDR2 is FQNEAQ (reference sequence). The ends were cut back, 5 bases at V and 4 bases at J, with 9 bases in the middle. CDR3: CASSTDGYNEQFF. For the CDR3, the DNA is TGTGCCAGCAGCACGGACGGATACAATGAGCAGTTCTTC.

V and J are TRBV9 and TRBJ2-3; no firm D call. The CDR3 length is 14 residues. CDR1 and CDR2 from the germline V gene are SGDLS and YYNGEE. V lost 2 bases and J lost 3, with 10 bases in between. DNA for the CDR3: TGTGCCAGCAGCGTCGGCGCACCAACAGATACGCAGTATTTT. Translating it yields CASSVGAPTDTQYF. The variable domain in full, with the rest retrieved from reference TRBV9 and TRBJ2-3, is DSGVTQTPKHLITATGQRVTLRCSPRSGDLSVYWYQQSLDQGLQFLIQYYNGEERAKGNILERFSAQQFPDLHSELNLSSLELGDSALYFCASSVGAPTDTQYFGPGTRLTVL.

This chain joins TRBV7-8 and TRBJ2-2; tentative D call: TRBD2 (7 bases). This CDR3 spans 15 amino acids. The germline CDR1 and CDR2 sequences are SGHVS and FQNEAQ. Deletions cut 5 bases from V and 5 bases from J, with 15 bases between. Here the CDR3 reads CASSPGGPGTGELFF. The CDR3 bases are TGTGCCAGCAGCCCGGGGGGCCCGGGTACCGGGGAGCTGTTTTTT.